Listed here is a single TCR beta chain. It has no known antigen specificity. Qualities for individual bases were not recorded, and no much larger clone is one base off. The source of the sample is a study of control samples from healthy donors and cancer patients (TCRdb year 2020). Library preparation was by the immunoSEQ multiplex PCR assay. What TCRdb holds here is the immuneACCESS table cut down to in-frame rearrangements. Part of the clones is not present; checked against another copy, under half of the missing clones reflect an unresolved V gene, and the others are unexplained. This sample comprises 150,000 to 200,000 clones, over 90% of them detected only once. The ten biggest clones cover about 0.94% of the sample. The CDR3 starts with the cysteine, ends with the phenylalanine, and has 13 residues. Only the CDR3 DNA is retained, 39 bases long and in frame from the first base. After removal of 6 bases from V and 5 bases from J, the junction retains 4 bases not matched to a gene. Sequences WNHNN (CDR1) and SYGVQD (CDR2) are obtained from the germline V gene (reference sequence).

The sequence links TRBV10-1 to TRBJ1-1, with 9 bases matching TRBD1. The sequenced material came from blood. The TCR sequence derives from a woman in her 30s in good health. The CDR3 region: CASSGTGITEAFF. The sequence in DNA is TGCGCCAGCAGCGGGACAGGGATTACTGAAGCTTTCTTT.